This T cell receptor beta chain comes out of a study of T-cell reconstitution after alpha-beta-depleted transplantation in children. Germline V gene sequence: CDR1 SGHRS, CDR2 YFSETQ. The CDR3 runs 13 residues. V was cut by 0 bases and J by 5 bases, with 8 bases left in between. During its preparation, the TCRbeta library received unique molecular identifiers. Using its own MiXCR run on the PCR reads, TCRdb lists one record per CDR3 protein. The sample includes roughly 70,000 distinct CDR3 sequences, approximately 5% of them seen just once. This clonotype was recorded many times. The chain links TRBV5-1 to TRBJ1-1, with D unresolved. The sequence derives from a boy under three years old who had a stem cell transplant for acute myeloid leukemia, so the T cells may come from the graft donor. The source material was PBMCs, mostly from graft donor cells, sampled 180 days after TCRalphabeta/CD19-depleted stem cell transplant. In DNA, the CDR3 is TGCGCCAGCAGCTTGGAGGGTGGAACTGAAGCTTTCTTT. Translated, it gives CASSLEGGTEAFF.